One sample yielded the 9 T cell receptor beta chains listed below, sequenced in a study of T cells in Graves' hyperthyroidism and ophthalmopathy. RNA transcripts provided the source from which TCR beta CDR3 regions were amplified. HTBI primers were the set used in a first-round RT-PCR of the TCR CDR3. TCRdb used MiXCR to reprocess the multiplex PCR reads, holding one entry per CDR3 protein. Among about 360,000 distinct CDR3 sequences listed, 15% to 20% were seen once. Sequences were obtained from blood. Source of these receptors: a woman between 18 and 29 years old with Graves' hyperthyroidism.

This clonotype was observed at least ten times. The rearrangement links TRBV29-1 to TRBJ1-5, with TRBD1 matching 9 bases. Per the germline V gene, CDR1 is SQVTM and CDR2 is ANQGSEA. V shed 5 bases, J shed 1 base, and the junction held 15 bases outside the gene matches. The CDR3 length is 18 residues. CDR3 amino acids: CSVCKGQGHLYSNQPQHF. CDR3 sequence (DNA): TGCAGCGTTTGCAAGGGACAGGGCCACCTATACAGCAATCAGCCCCAGCATTTT.

The chain carries TRBV5-1 and TRBJ2-3, with D perhaps TRBD2 (7 bases). Germline values: CDR1 SGHRS, CDR2 YFSETQ. Trimming pared 8 bases from V and 0 bases from J, leaving 28 bases between. The CDR3 runs to 19 residues. CDR3 sequence (DNA): TGCGCCAGACTACCTCCGCGGGGGCCTGAAAGGGTTAGCACAGATACGCAGTATTTT. Encoded protein: CARLPPRGPERVSTDTQYF.

This clonotype was seen at least ten times. The rearrangement joins TRBV11-2 to TRBJ2-1, with D maybe TRBD2 (6 bases). Germline V gene data show CDR1 as SGHAT and CDR2 as FQNNGV. The CDR3 spans 15 residues. Trimming took 0 bases from V and 5 from J, leaving 11 bases between them. The CDR3: CASSLEGGDHNEQFF. The CDR3 DNA is TGTGCCAGCAGCTTAGAGGGGGGAGATCACAATGAGCAGTTCTTC.

The chain employs TRBV5-1 and TRBJ2-3, with D possibly matching TRBD1 (5 bases). V lost 5 bases and J lost 4, with 14 bases in between. CDR1 is SGHRS, CDR2 YFSETQ, per germline. The CDR3 loop spans 14 amino acids. The CDR3 loop reads CASRGKGYPDTQYF. In nucleotides, the CDR3 is TGCGCCAGCAGGGGGAAGGGGTATCCAGATACGCAGTATTTT.

This clonotype appeared many times. The chain uses TRBV6-1 and TRBJ1-5; D is unresolved. Germline CDR1 and CDR2: MNHNS and SASEGT. Trimming stripped 1 base from V and 7 bases from J, with 8 bases between. CDR3 length: 13 residues. CDR3 residues: CASSEVEGQPQHF. CDR3 DNA: TGTGCCAGCAGTGAAGTTGAGGGACAGCCCCAGCATTTT.

The table lists this clonotype with many counts. The chain uses TRBV12-3 or TRBV12-4 and TRBJ1-1; no clear D. Trimming cost V 3 bases and J 4 bases, with 9 bases left between them. This CDR3 spans 13 amino acids. CDR3 DNA: TGTGCCAGCAGTTTTAATCTAGGCACTGAAGCTTTCTTT. Residues: CASSFNLGTEAFF.

At least ten counts were recorded for this clonotype. The V call is TRBV7-9, the J call TRBJ1-4; a weak D match, TRBD1 (5 bases). Trimming took off 3 bases at V and 8 bases at J, with 13 bases between the two ends. Germline loops: CDR1 SEHNR, CDR2 FQNEAQ (reference sequence). This CDR3 comprises 14 residues. CDR3 protein: CASSFSGAQEKLFF. In nucleotides, the CDR3 is TGTGCCAGCAGCTTTAGTGGGGCGCAGGAAAAACTGTTTTTT.

For this clonotype: A read error is possible here, since a much larger clone lies one base away. The CDR3 sequence: CATASGDRRNTKSRIF. The CDR3 DNA sequence: TGCGCCACCGCGTCTGGAGATAGACGAAATACCAAGTCTCGGATCTTT. The rearrangement links TRBV4-1 to TRBJ1-1; D gene uncertain. The CDR3 runs to 16 residues. Per the germline V gene, CDR1 is MGHRA and CDR2 is YSYEKL.

This chain joins TRBV12-3 or TRBV12-4 and TRBJ1-2; D possibly corresponds to TRBD1 (5 bases). The CDR3 contains 14 residues. Between the trimmed V and J ends, which lost 4 bases and 8 bases, there was a span of 17 bases. CDR3 nucleotide sequence: TGTGCCAGCAGTTCCCAAAAGGGGTTGGGAGGCTACACCTTC. Translation: CASSSQKGLGGYTF.